This is a list of T cell receptor beta chains from one sample in a study of T cell responses to AZD1222 COVID-19 vaccine. Some clones are missing from TCRdb's copy, which holds only in-frame ones; the method was immunoSEQ multiplex PCR. The sample lists 95,000 to 150,000 clones, around 87% occurring once. The starting material was peripheral blood, obtained on day 0 of AZD1222 vaccination. Receptors originate from an adult in good health. The CDR3 runs from the conserved cysteine through the conserved F or W. Fields, in order: D gene, CDR3 length, clone size, J gene, V gene, CDR3 DNA, CDR3 protein. D genes are given only for firm matches. Rows may omit the clone size; those that give it use once, few, many or a size class.

D gene: .; CDR3 length: 15; clone size: .; J gene: TRBJ1-2; V gene: TRBV18; CDR3 DNA: TGTGCCAGCTCACCACCCGCGGGGCCTAACTATGGCTACACCTTC; CDR3 protein: CASSPPAGPNYGYTF
D gene: TRBD1; CDR3 length: 11; clone size: .; J gene: TRBJ1-1; V gene: TRBV29-1; CDR3 DNA: TGCAGCGTCCAGGGGGCGACTGAAGCTTTCTTT; CDR3 protein: CSVQGATEAFF
D gene: .; CDR3 length: 14; clone size: .; J gene: TRBJ1-3; V gene: TRBV7-9; CDR3 DNA: TGTGCCAGCAGCCCCAGGATTCTAGGAAACACCATATATTTT; CDR3 protein: CASSPRILGNTIYF
D gene: TRBD1; CDR3 length: 16; clone size: .; J gene: TRBJ1-5; V gene: TRBV27; CDR3 DNA: TGTGCCAGCAGTTTATCCGGGACAGGGGGTCATCAGCCCCAGCATTTT; CDR3 protein: CASSLSGTGGHQPQHF
D gene: .; CDR3 length: 14; clone size: .; J gene: TRBJ1-6; V gene: TRBV6-5; CDR3 DNA: TGTGCCAGCGAGGGCGTGGGATGGAGTTCACCCCTCCACTTT; CDR3 protein: CASEGVGWSSPLHF
D gene: .; CDR3 length: 14; clone size: .; J gene: TRBJ1-1; V gene: TRBV15; CDR3 DNA: TGTGCCACCAGCAGACCGGGGGTCGGCACTGAAGCTTTCTTT; CDR3 protein: CATSRPGVGTEAFF
D gene: TRBD2; CDR3 length: 16; clone size: .; J gene: TRBJ2-7; V gene: TRBV3-1/TRBV3-2; CDR3 DNA: TGTGCCAGCAGCCAAGACCTAGCGACTAGCAGCTACGAGCAGTACTTC; CDR3 protein: CASSQDLATSSYEQYF
D gene: TRBD1; CDR3 length: 14; clone size: .; J gene: TRBJ1-1; V gene: TRBV13; CDR3 DNA: TGTGCCAGCAGCTCTCCGGGACAGGGCGAACGGGCTTTCTTT; CDR3 protein: CASSSPGQGERAFF
D gene: .; CDR3 length: 12; clone size: .; J gene: TRBJ2-7; V gene: TRBV11-3; CDR3 DNA: TGTGCCAGCAGCCGGACAGCCGGGGAGCAGTACTTC; CDR3 protein: CASSRTAGEQYF
D gene: .; CDR3 length: 13; clone size: .; J gene: TRBJ2-1; V gene: TRBV19; CDR3 DNA: TGTGCCAGTAGTACTAGGACAGCAAATGAGCAGTTCTTC; CDR3 protein: CASSTRTANEQFF
D gene: TRBD1; CDR3 length: 15; clone size: .; J gene: TRBJ2-1; V gene: TRBV3-1/TRBV3-2; CDR3 DNA: TGTGCCAGCAGCCAGTCTGGGACAGGGGGCAATGAGCAGTTCTTC; CDR3 protein: CASSQSGTGGNEQFF
D gene: TRBD1; CDR3 length: 15; clone size: .; J gene: TRBJ2-3; V gene: TRBV27; CDR3 DNA: TGTGCCAGCAGTTTAGGACAGGGAAGCACAGATACGCAGTATTTT; CDR3 protein: CASSLGQGSTDTQYF
D gene: .; CDR3 length: 14; clone size: .; J gene: TRBJ1-1; V gene: TRBV11-2; CDR3 DNA: TGTGCCAGCAGCTTTTGGGTAATGAACACTGAAGCTTTCTTT; CDR3 protein: CASSFWVMNTEAFF
D gene: .; CDR3 length: 11; clone size: once; J gene: TRBJ1-2; V gene: TRBV12-3/TRBV12-4; CDR3 DNA: TGTGCCAGCAGCCTGGGGTACGGCTACACCTTC; CDR3 protein: CASSLGYGYTF
D gene: .; CDR3 length: 13; clone size: .; J gene: TRBJ1-5; V gene: TRBV19; CDR3 DNA: TGTGCCAGTAGCAGGGGCTGGAATCAGCCCCAGCATTTT; CDR3 protein: CASSRGWNQPQHF
D gene: TRBD1; CDR3 length: 14; clone size: .; J gene: TRBJ2-5; V gene: TRBV3-1/TRBV3-2; CDR3 DNA: TGTGCCAGCAGTCCACACACAGGGGAAGAGACCCAGTACTTC; CDR3 protein: CASSPHTGEETQYF
D gene: TRBD2; CDR3 length: 16; clone size: .; J gene: TRBJ2-3; V gene: TRBV4-2; CDR3 DNA: TGTGCCAGCAGCCAACCGACTAGCGGGATCACAGATACGCAGTATTTT; CDR3 protein: CASSQPTSGITDTQYF
D gene: TRBD1; CDR3 length: 19; clone size: .; J gene: TRBJ1-5; V gene: TRBV15; CDR3 DNA: TGTGCCACCCAAGGCCCCGGGACAGGGCAATGGATCGGCAATCAGCCCCAGCATTTT; CDR3 protein: CATQGPGTGQWIGNQPQHF
D gene: .; CDR3 length: 15; clone size: .; J gene: TRBJ2-7; V gene: TRBV28; CDR3 DNA: TGTGCCAGCAGTTTACCGGCTAGTGAGGCCTACGAGCAGTACTTC; CDR3 protein: CASSLPASEAYEQYF
D gene: TRBD2; CDR3 length: 16; clone size: .; J gene: TRBJ2-1; V gene: TRBV3-1/TRBV3-2; CDR3 DNA: TGTGCCAGCAGCCAGATTCTTAGCGGGGGGGCGGATGAGCAGTTCTTC; CDR3 protein: CASSQILSGGADEQFF
D gene: .; CDR3 length: 13; clone size: few; J gene: TRBJ2-2; V gene: TRBV7-3; CDR3 DNA: TGTGCCAGCAGCTTATCGTCCACCGGGGAGCTGTTTTTT; CDR3 protein: CASSLSSTGELFF
D gene: .; CDR3 length: 11; clone size: .; J gene: TRBJ2-5; V gene: TRBV29-1; CDR3 DNA: TGCAGCGTTGGGAGGGGAGAGACCCAGTACTTC; CDR3 protein: CSVGRGETQYF
D gene: .; CDR3 length: 15; clone size: .; J gene: TRBJ2-7; V gene: TRBV9; CDR3 DNA: TGTGCCAGCAGCCTCCAGGGGGGCCCTACCTACGAGCAGTACTTC; CDR3 protein: CASSLQGGPTYEQYF
D gene: .; CDR3 length: 18; clone size: .; J gene: TRBJ2-3; V gene: TRBV5-6; CDR3 DNA: TGTGCCAGCAGCGCCATCAGCGCTAGCGCCTCTAGCACAGATACGCAGTATTTT; CDR3 protein: CASSAISASASSTDTQYF
D gene: TRBD1; CDR3 length: 14; clone size: .; J gene: TRBJ1-4; V gene: TRBV2; CDR3 DNA: TGTGCCAGCAGTGGACAGGGGGAGAATGAAAAACTGTTTTTT; CDR3 protein: CASSGQGENEKLFF
D gene: .; CDR3 length: 11; clone size: .; J gene: TRBJ1-4; V gene: TRBV9; CDR3 DNA: TGTGCCAGCAGCCCCCCTGGGAAACTGTTTTTT; CDR3 protein: CASSPPGKLFF
D gene: TRBD1; CDR3 length: 14; clone size: .; J gene: TRBJ1-2; V gene: TRBV4-1; CDR3 DNA: TGCGCCAGCAGCCCAAATCGACAGGGTTATGGCTACACCTTC; CDR3 protein: CASSPNRQGYGYTF
D gene: TRBD2; CDR3 length: 18; clone size: .; J gene: TRBJ2-2; V gene: TRBV5-1; CDR3 DNA: TGCGCCAGCAGCTTGTATCCTGCGGGCGGGGGGGCAACCGGGGAGCTGTTTTTT; CDR3 protein: CASSLYPAGGGATGELFF
D gene: TRBD2; CDR3 length: 16; clone size: .; J gene: TRBJ2-7; V gene: TRBV5-1; CDR3 DNA: TGCGCCAGCAGCTTGGCCGGGAGGGGATGTGCCTACGAGCAGTACTTC; CDR3 protein: CASSLAGRGCAYEQYF
D gene: .; CDR3 length: 13; clone size: .; J gene: TRBJ2-1; V gene: TRBV4-1; CDR3 DNA: TGCGCCAGCAGCCAAGACAGTTACAATGAGCAGTTCTTC; CDR3 protein: CASSQDSYNEQFF
D gene: .; CDR3 length: 14; clone size: .; J gene: TRBJ2-5; V gene: TRBV6-5; CDR3 DNA: TGTGCCAGCACCGTGATGGTTGCACAAGAGACCCAGTACTTC; CDR3 protein: CASTVMVAQETQYF
D gene: TRBD2; CDR3 length: 16; clone size: .; J gene: TRBJ2-1; V gene: TRBV15; CDR3 DNA: TGTGCCACCAGCAGAGCGCGGGGGGCCTCCTACAATGAGCAGTTCTTC; CDR3 protein: CATSRARGASYNEQFF